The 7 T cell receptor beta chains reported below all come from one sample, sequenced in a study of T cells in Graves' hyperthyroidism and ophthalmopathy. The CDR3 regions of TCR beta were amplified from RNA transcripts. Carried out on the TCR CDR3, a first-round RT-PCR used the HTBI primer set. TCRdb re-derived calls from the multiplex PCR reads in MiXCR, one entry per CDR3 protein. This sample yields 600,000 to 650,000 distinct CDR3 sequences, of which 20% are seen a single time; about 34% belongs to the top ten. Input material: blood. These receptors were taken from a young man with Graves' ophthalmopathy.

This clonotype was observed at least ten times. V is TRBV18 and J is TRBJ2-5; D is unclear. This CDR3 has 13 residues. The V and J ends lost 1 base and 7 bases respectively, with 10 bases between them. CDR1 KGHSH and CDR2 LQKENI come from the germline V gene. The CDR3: CASSPRKEGTQYF. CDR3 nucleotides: TGTGCCAGCTCACCACGGAAGGAAGGGACCCAGTACTTC.

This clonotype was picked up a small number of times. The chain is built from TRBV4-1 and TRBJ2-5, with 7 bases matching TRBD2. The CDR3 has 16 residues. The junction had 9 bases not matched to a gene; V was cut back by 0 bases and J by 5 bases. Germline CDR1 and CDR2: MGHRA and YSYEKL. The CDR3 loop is CASSQDKTGGGETQYF. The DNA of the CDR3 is TGCGCCAGCAGCCAAGATAAAACGGGAGGAGGTGAGACCCAGTACTTC.

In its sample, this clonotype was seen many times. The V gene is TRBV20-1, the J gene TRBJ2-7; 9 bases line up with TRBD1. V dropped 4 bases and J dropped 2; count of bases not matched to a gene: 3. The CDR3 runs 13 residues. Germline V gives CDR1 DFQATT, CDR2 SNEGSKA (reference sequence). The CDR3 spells CSATGTGPYEQYF. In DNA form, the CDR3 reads TGCAGTGCTACCGGGACAGGGCCCTACGAGCAGTACTTC.

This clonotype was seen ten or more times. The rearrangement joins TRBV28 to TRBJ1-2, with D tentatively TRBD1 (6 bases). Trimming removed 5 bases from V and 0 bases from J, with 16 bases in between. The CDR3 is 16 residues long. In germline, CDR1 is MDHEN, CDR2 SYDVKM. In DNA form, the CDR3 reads TGTGCCAGCAGTCCTCCAAGGGGGGCACCTAACTATGGCTACACCTTC. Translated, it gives CASSPPRGAPNYGYTF.

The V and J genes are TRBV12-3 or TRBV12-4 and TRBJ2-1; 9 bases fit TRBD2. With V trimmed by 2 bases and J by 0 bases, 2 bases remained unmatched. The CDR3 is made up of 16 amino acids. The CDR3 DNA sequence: TGTGCCAGCAGTTTATCTAGCGGGACCTCCTACAATGAGCAGTTCTTC. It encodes CASSLSSGTSYNEQFF.

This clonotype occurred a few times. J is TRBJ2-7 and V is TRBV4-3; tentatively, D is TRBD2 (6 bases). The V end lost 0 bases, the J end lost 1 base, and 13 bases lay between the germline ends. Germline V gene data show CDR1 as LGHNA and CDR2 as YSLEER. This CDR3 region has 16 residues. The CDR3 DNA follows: TGCGCCAGCAGCCAAGATAGTATTAGCGGATCCTACGAGCAGTACTTC. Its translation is CASSQDSISGSYEQYF.

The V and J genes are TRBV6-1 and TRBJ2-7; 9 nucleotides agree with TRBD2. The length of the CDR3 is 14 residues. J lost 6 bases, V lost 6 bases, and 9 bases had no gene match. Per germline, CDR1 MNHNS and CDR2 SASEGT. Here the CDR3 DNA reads TGTGCCAGCAGGGGGGGGACTAGCATCCCCGAGCAGTACTTC. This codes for CASRGGTSIPEQYF.